The next 7 T cell receptor beta chains were all read from a single sample in a study of blood T cell repertoires in COVID-19. Measured with immunoSEQ multiplex PCR; TCRdb has only the in-frame clones, and not every one. The sample lists approximately 210,000 clones, roughly 80% occurring once. What was sequenced was peripheral blood. All receptors come from a man in his 60s with COVID-19, enrolled during active disease.

The chain couples TRBV4-1 to TRBJ1-5; 7 bases are a match to TRBD1. This CDR3 comprises 14 residues. Unmatched junction bases numbered 8, after V lost 2 bases and J lost 10 bases. CDR1 and CDR2 (germline): MGHRA, YSYEKL. CDR3 DNA: TGCGCCAGCAGCCAACCGTTACAGGGGATTCCCCAGCATTTT. Translating gives CASSQPLQGIPQHF.

J is TRBJ1-6 and V is TRBV19; 9 bases match TRBD1. Looked up from germline, CDR1 is LNHDA and CDR2 is SQIVND (reference sequence). V lost 5 bases and J lost 10; bases outside the gene matches: 9. This CDR3 spans 15 amino acids. For the CDR3, the DNA is TGTGCCAGTAGTGCCCCTTGGACAGGGGAGTCACCCCTCCACTTT. It codes for CASSAPWTGESPLHF.

This clone showed up just once. This chain links TRBV7-2 with TRBJ2-1; 9 positions match TRBD1. Germline CDR1 is SGHTA and CDR2 is FQGNSA. This CDR3 contains 14 residues. Germline trimming cut 3 bases from V and 7 bases from J; bases unmatched to any gene: 4. CDR3 in amino acids: CASSLTGGTNEQFF. The CDR3 nucleotides read TGTGCCAGCAGCTTGACAGGGGGGACGAATGAGCAGTTCTTC.

The chain employs TRBV28 and TRBJ1-2; D unresolved. V lost 3 bases and J lost 7, with 9 bases in between. CDR1 MDHEN and CDR2 SYDVKM come from the germline V gene. The CDR3 spans 12 residues. The CDR3 loop reads CASSFFPLGYTF. CDR3 sequence (DNA): TGTGCCAGCAGTTTTTTCCCACTTGGCTACACCTTC.

The chain links TRBV27 to TRBJ1-2; the match to TRBD1 covers 8 bases. Germline CDR1 MNHEY, CDR2 SMNVEV (reference sequence). With 8 bases clipped from V and 3 bases from J, the junction kept 11 bases outside the gene matches. CDR3 length: 15 residues. The DNA for the CDR3 is TGTGCCAGCCGAAAGGCAGGGGGCGGGGACTATGGCTACACCTTC. Translation: CASRKAGGGDYGYTF.

V usage is TRBV5-1 and J usage is TRBJ1-1, with a weak D call TRBD1 (5 bases). Germline CDR1 is SGHRS and CDR2 is YFSETQ. This CDR3 has 15 amino acids. V dropped 3 bases and J dropped 1 base, with 13 bases sitting between them. CDR3 DNA: TGCGCCAGCAGCTCCCTGACGGGGGGGAACACTGAAGCTTTCTTT. It yields the protein CASSSLTGGNTEAFF.

The chain uses TRBV19 and TRBJ2-7, with 10 bases that match TRBD1. The V gene end was trimmed by 5 bases and the J gene end by 2 bases; junction bases not matched to a gene: 3. The CDR3 spans 14 residues. Germline lookup yields CDR1 LNHDA and CDR2 SQIVND (reference sequence). This chain's CDR3 is CASSEDRGAYEQYF. CDR3 bases: TGTGCCAGTAGTGAGGACAGGGGGGCCTACGAGCAGTACTTC.